This entry lists 2 T cell receptor beta chains sequenced from one sample in a study of metastatic and nonmetastatic thyroid tumors (dated by TCRdb to the early 2020s). Library preparation used PCR. The sequencer was an Illumina HiSeq 4000. TCRdb trimmed public reads at Q25 via fastp, called clones via MiXCR and kept in-frame beta chains. This sample comprises around 29,000 clones, more than 20% of them detected only once. Clones ranked in the top ten supply approximately 40% of the sample. No treatment had been received by any patient before thyroid surgery. The specimen sequenced was blood. The receptors originated from a female donor with papillary thyroid cancer or a benign thyroid nodule (not recorded which). Some clones in this sample may be carry-over from other donors' samples.

This clone was picked up a small number of times. This sequence joins TRBV6-2 or TRBV6-3 and TRBJ2-7; D is ambiguous. This CDR3 is 14 amino acids long. V was shortened by 2 bases and J by 5 bases, with 13 bases between the two germline ends. CDR1 and CDR2 from the germline V gene are MNHEY and SVGEGT. The CDR3 bases are TGTGCCAGCAGTTACGGATCGGTGAAAAACGAGCAGTACTTC. Translated: CASSYGSVKNEQYF.

In this sample, this clone turned up once. This chain connects TRBV30 to TRBJ2-3, with D hard to call. The CDR3 spans 15 residues. V gave up 2 bases and J gave up 1 base, with 13 bases separating them. Per the germline V gene, CDR1 is GTSNPN and CDR2 is SVGIG (reference sequence). The CDR3 spells CAWSPKRQRTDTQYF. The CDR3 DNA is TGTGCCTGGAGTCCGAAAAGACAACGCACAGATACGCAGTATTTT.